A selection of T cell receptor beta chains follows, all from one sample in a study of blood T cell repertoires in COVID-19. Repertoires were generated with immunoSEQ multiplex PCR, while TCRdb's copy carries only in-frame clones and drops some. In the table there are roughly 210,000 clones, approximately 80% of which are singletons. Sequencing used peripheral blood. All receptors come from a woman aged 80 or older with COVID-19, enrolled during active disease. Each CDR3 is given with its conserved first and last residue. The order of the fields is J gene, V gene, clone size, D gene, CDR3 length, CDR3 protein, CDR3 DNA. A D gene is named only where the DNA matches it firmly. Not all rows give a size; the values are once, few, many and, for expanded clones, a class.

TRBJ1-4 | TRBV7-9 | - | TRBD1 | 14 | CASSQGVQDEKLFF | TGTGCCAGCAGTCAGGGGGTCCAGGATGAAAAACTGTTTTTT
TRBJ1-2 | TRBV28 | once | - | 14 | CACGRQDGNYGYTF | TGTGCCTGCGGGCGACAGGACGGGAACTATGGCTACACCTTC
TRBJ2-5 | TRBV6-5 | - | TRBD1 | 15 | CASTSGTGEQETQYF | TGTGCCAGCACCTCCGGGACAGGGGAACAAGAGACCCAGTACTTC
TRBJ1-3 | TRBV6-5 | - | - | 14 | CASSYRGGGNTIYF | TGTGCCAGCAGTTACAGGGGAGGTGGAAACACCATATATTTT
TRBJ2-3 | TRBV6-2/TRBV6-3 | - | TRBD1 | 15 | CASSLTGVRTDTQYF | TGTGCCAGCAGTTTAACAGGGGTGAGGACAGATACGCAGTATTTT
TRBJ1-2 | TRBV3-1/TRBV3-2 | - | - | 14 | CASSRMESDYGYTF | TGTGCCAGCAGCAGGATGGAGAGTGACTATGGCTACACCTTC
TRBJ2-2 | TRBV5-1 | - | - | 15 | CASSTSSGGLGELFF | TGCGCCAGCAGCACATCTTCCGGGGGGCTCGGGGAGCTGTTTTTT
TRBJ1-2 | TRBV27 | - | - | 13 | CASSVQGNYGYTF | TGTGCCAGCAGTGTACAGGGTAACTATGGCTACACCTTC
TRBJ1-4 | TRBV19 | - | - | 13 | CASTDRPGEKLFF | TGTGCCAGCACAGACAGGCCGGGGGAAAAACTGTTTTTT
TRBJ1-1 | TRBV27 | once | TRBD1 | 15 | CASSLFGTGNTEAFF | TGTGCCAGCAGTTTATTTGGGACAGGGAACACTGAAGCTTTCTTT
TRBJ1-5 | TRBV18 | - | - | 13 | CASSPPTGQPQHF | TGTGCCAGCTCACCACCGACTGGCCAGCCCCAGCATTTT
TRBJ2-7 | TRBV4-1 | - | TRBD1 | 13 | CASSQDGTGRQYF | TGCGCCAGCAGCCAAGATGGGACAGGGAGACAGTACTTC
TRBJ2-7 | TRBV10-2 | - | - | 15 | CASSDNSRGAYEQYF | TGCGCCAGCAGTGATAATAGCAGGGGAGCCTACGAGCAGTACTTC
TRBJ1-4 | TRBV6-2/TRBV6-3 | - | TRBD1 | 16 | CASSPRSGTGGEKLFF | TGTGCCAGCAGTCCCCGATCCGGGACAGGGGGCGAAAAACTGTTTTTT
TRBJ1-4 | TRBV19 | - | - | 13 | CASTPPGGGKLFF | TGTGCCAGTACCCCCCCCGGGGGAGGCAAACTGTTTTTT
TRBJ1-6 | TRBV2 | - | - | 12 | CASRRLNSPLHF | TGTGCCAGCAGGAGGCTTAATTCACCCCTCCACTTT
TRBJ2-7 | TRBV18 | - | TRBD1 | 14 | CASSGQGQAYEQYF | TGTGCCAGCTCAGGACAGGGTCAGGCCTACGAGCAGTACTTC
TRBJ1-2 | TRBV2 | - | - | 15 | CASTERTAFNYGYTF | TGTGCCAGCACCGAGCGGACAGCTTTTAACTATGGCTACACCTTC
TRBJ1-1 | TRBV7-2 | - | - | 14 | CASSFLSVLSEAFF | TGTGCCAGCAGCTTCCTCTCCGTTCTGAGTGAAGCTTTCTTT
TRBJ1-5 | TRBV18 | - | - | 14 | CASAAGSSNQPQHF | TGTGCCAGCGCAGCAGGCTCGAGCAATCAGCCCCAGCATTTT
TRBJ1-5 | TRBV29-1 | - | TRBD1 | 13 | CSVKNRGNQPQHF | TGCAGCGTTAAAAACAGGGGAAATCAGCCCCAGCATTTT
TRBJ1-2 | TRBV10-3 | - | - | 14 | CAISERTDSYGYTF | TGTGCCATCAGTGAGCGGACAGATTCATATGGCTACACCTTC
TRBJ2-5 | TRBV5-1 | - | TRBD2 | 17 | CASSPEVYSGGQETQYF | TGCGCCAGCAGCCCTGAGGTCTATAGCGGGGGGCAAGAGACCCAGTACTTC
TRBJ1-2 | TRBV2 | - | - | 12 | CASRPDRYGYTF | TGTGCCAGCAGACCCGACAGATATGGCTACACCTTC
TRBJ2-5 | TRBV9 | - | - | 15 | CASSVDRGAKETQYF | TGTGCCAGCAGCGTAGATAGGGGCGCTAAAGAGACCCAGTACTTC
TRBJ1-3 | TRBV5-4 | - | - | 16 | CASSLGLPNSGNTIYF | TGTGCCAGCAGTTTAGGACTTCCCAACTCTGGAAACACCATATATTTT
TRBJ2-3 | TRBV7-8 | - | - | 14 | CASSRNEAQDTQYF | TGTGCCAGCAGCCGGAACGAGGCCCAAGATACGCAGTATTTT
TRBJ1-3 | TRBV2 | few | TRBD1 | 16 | CASSPDRGFSGNTIYF | TGTGCCAGCAGCCCCGACAGGGGGTTCTCTGGAAACACCATATATTTT
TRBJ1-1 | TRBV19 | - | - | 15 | CASSMGTGKEAEAFF | TGTGCCAGTAGTATGGGTACCGGGAAGGAGGCTGAAGCTTTCTTT
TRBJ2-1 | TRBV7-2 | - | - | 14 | CASSLMGGRDEQFF | TGTGCCAGCAGCCTCATGGGGGGGCGGGATGAGCAGTTCTTC
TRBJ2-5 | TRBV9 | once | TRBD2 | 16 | CASSVGIAGGQETQYF | TGTGCCAGCAGCGTAGGGATAGCGGGGGGGCAAGAGACCCAGTACTTC
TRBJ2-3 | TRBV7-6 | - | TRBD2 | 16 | CASSSSGGTFTDTQYF | TGTGCCAGCAGCTCTAGCGGGGGGACTTTCACAGATACGCAGTATTTT
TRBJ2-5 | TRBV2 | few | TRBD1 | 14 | CASRDRGLPWAQYF | TGTGCCAGTCGGGACAGGGGGCTCCCCTGGGCCCAGTACTTC
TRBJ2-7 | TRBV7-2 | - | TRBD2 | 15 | CASSLRGRGAAEQYF | TGTGCCAGCAGCTTACGCGGGCGGGGGGCGGCGGAGCAGTACTTC
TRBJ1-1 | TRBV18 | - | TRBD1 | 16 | CASSETWDRESTEAFF | TGTGCCAGCTCCGAGACCTGGGACAGGGAGAGCACTGAAGCTTTCTTT
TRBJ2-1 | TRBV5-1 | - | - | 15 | CASSLASGFSHEQFF | TGCGCCAGCAGCTTGGCGTCAGGGTTCAGCCATGAGCAGTTCTTC
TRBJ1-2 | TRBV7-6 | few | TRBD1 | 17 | CASSLSQDRGSGYGYTF | TGTGCCAGCAGCTTATCCCAGGACAGGGGCTCGGGCTATGGCTACACCTTC
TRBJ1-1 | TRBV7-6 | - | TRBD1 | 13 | CASSRGPNTEAFF | TGTGCCAGCAGCAGGGGGCCAAACACTGAAGCTTTCTTT
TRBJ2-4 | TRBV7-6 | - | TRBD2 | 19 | CASSLTSGGDLGAKNIQYF | TGTGCCAGCAGCCTGACTAGCGGGGGGGACCTTGGGGCCAAAAACATTCAGTACTTC
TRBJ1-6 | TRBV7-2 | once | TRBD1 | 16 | CASSFGQGRYNSPLHF | TGTGCCAGCAGCTTCGGACAGGGGAGGTATAATTCACCCCTCCACTTT
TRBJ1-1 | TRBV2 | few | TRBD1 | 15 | CASSGQGIMNTEAFF | TGTGCCAGCAGTGGACAGGGGATAATGAACACTGAAGCTTTCTTT
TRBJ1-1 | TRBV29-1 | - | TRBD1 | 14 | CSASTGTANTEAFF | TGCAGCGCCTCCACCGGGACAGCCAACACTGAAGCTTTCTTT
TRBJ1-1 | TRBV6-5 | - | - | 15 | CASSYSREKNTEAFF | TGTGCCAGCAGTTACTCGAGGGAGAAAAACACTGAAGCTTTCTTT
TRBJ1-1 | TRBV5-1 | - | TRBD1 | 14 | CASSAGSGGPGAFF | TGCGCCAGCAGCGCAGGCTCAGGGGGCCCTGGGGCTTTCTTT
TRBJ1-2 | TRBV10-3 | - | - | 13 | CAISESIGAYLTF | TGTGCCATCAGTGAGTCGATTGGTGCCTACCTCACCTTC
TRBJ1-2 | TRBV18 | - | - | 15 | CASSPEGRLSNGYTF | TGTGCCAGCTCACCAGAGGGCAGGCTTTCAAATGGCTACACCTTC
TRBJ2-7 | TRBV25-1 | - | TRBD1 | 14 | CASRRSGTGGEQYF | TGTGCCAGCAGGCGATCCGGGACAGGGGGCGAGCAGTACTTC
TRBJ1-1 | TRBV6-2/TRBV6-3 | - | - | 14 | CASSYRARATEAFF | TGTGCCAGCAGTTACCGAGCCAGGGCCACTGAAGCTTTCTTT
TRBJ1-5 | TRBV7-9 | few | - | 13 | CASSSQLNQPQHF | TGTGCCAGCAGCTCGCAGTTAAATCAGCCCCAGCATTTT
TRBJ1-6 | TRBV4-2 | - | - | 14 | CASSQHATGSPLHF | TGTGCCAGCAGCCAACACGCAACAGGGTCACCCCTCCACTTT
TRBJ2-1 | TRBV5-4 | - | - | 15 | CASSLGGSSYNEQFF | TGTGCCAGCAGCTTGGGCGGAAGCTCCTACAATGAGCAGTTCTTC
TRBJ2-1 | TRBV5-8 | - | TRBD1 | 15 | CASSLWGQGANEQFF | TGTGCCAGCAGCTTGTGGGGACAGGGGGCCAATGAGCAGTTCTTC
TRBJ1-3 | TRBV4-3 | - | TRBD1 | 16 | CASSQEVTGTGNTIYF | TGCGCCAGCAGCCAAGAGGTGACAGGGACTGGAAACACCATATATTTT
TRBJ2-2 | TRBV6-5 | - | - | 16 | CASSYGQSVNTGELFF | TGTGCCAGCAGTTACGGACAGAGTGTAAACACCGGGGAGCTGTTTTTT
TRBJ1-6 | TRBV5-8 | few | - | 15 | CASSGPQGIASPLHF | TGTGCCAGCAGCGGACCTCAGGGGATCGCCTCACCCCTCCACTTT